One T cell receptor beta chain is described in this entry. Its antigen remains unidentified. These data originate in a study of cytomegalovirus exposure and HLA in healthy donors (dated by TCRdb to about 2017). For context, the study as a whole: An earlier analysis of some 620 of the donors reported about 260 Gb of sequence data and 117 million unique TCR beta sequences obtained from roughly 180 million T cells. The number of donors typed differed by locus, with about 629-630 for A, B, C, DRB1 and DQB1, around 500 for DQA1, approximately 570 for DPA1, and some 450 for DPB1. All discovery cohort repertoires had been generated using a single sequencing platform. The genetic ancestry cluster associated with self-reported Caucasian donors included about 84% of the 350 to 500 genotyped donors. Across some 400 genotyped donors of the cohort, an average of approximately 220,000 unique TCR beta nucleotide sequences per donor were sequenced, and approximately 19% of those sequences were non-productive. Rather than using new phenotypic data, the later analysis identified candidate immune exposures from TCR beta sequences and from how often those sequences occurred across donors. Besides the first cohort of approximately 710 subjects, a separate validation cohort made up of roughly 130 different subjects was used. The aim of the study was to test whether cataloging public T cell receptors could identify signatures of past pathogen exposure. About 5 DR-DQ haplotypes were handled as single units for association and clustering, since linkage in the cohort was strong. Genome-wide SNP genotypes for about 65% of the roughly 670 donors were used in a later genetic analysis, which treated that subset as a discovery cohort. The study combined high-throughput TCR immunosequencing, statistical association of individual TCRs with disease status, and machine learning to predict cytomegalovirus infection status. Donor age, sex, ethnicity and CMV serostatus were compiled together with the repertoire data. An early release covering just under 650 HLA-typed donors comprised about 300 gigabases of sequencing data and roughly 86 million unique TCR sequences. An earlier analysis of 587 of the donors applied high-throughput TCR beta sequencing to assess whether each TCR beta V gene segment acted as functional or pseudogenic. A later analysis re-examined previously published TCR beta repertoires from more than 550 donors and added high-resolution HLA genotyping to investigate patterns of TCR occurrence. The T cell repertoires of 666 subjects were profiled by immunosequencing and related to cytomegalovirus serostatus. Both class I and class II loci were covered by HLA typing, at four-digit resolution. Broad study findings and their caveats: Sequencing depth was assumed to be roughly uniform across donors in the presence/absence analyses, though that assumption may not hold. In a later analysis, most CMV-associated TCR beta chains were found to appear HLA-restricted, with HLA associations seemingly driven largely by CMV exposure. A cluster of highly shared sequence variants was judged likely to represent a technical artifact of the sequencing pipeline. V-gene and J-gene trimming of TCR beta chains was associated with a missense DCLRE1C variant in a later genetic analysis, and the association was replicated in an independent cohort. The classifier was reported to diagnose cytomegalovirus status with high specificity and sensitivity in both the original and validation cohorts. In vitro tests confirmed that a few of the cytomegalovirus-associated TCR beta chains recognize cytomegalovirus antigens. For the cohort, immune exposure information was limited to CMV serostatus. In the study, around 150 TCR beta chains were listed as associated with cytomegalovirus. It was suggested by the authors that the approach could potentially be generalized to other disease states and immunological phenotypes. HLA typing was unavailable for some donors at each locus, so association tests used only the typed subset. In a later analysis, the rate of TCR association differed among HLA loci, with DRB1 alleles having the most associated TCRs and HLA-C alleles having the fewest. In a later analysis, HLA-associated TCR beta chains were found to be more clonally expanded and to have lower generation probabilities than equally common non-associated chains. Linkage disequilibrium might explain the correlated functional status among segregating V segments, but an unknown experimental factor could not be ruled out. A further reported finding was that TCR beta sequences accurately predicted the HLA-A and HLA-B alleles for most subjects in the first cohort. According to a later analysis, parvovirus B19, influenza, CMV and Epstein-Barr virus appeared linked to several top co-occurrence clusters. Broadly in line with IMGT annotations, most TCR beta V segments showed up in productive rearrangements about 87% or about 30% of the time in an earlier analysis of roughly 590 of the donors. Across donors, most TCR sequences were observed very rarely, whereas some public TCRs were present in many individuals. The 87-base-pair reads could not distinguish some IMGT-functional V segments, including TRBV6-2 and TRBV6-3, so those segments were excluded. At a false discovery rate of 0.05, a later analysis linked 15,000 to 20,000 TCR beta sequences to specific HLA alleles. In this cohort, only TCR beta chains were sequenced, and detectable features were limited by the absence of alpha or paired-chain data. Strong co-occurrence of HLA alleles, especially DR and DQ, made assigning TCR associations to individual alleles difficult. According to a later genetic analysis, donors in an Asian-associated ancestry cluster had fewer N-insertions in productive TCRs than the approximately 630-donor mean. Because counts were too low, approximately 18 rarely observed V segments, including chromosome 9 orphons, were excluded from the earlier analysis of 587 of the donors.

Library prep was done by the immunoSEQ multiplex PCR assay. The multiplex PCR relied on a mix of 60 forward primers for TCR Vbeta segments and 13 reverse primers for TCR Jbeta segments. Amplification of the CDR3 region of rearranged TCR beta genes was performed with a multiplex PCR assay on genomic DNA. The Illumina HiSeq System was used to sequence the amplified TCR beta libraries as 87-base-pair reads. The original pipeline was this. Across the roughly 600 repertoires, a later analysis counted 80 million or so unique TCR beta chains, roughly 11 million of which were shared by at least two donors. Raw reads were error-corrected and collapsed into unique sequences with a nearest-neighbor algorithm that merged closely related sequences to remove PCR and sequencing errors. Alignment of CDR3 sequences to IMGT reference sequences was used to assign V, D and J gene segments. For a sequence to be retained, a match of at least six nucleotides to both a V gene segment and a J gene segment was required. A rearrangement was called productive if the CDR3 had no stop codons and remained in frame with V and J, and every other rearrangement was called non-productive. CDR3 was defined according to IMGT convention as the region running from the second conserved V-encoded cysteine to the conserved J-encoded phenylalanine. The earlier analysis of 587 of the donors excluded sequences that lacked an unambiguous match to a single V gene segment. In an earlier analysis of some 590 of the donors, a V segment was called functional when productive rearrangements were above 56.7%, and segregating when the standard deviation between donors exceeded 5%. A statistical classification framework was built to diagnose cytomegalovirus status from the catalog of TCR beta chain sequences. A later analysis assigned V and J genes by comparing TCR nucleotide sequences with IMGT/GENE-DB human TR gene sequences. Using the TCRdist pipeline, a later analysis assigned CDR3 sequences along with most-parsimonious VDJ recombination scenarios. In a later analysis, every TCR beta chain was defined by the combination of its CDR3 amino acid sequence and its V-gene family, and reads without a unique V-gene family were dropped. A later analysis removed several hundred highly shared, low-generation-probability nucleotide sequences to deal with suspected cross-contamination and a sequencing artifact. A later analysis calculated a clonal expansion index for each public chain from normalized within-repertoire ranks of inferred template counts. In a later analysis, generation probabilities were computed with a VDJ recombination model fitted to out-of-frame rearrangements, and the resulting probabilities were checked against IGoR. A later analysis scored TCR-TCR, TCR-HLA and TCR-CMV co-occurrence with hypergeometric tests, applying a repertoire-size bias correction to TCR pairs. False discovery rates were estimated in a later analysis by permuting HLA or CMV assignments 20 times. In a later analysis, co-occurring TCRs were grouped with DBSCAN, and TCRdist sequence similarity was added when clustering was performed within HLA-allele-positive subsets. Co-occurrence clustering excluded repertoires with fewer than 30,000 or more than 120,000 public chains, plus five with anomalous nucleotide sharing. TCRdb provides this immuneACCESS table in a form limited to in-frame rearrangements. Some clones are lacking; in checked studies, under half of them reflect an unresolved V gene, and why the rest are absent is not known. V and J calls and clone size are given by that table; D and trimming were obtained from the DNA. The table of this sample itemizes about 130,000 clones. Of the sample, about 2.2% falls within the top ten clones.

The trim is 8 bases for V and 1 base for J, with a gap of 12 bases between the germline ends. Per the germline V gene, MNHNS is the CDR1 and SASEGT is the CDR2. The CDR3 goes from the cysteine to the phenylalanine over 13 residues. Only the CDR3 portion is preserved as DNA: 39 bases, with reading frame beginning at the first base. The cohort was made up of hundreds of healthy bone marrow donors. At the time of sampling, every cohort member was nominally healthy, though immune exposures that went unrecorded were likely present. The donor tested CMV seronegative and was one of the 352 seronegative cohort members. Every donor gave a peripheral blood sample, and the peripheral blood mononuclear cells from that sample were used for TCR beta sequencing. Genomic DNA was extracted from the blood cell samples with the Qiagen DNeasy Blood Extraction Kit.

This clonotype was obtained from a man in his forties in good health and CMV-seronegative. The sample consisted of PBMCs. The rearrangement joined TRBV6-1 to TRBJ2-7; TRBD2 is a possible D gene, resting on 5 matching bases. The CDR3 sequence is CASRGGGSYEQYF. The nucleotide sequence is TGTGCCAGCCGAGGAGGTGGGTCCTACGAGCAGTACTTC.